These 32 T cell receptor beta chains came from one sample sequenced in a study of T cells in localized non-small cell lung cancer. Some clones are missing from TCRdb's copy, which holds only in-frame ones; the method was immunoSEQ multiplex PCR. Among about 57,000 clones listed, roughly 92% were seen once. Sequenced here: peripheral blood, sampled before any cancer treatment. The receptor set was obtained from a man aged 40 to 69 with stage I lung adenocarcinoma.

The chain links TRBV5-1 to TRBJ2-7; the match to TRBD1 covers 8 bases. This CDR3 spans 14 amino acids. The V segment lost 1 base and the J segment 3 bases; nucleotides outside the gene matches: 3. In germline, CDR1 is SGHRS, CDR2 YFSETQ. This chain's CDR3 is CASSLSGQGYEQYF. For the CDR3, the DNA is TGCGCCAGCAGCTTGTCTGGACAGGGCTACGAGCAGTACTTC.

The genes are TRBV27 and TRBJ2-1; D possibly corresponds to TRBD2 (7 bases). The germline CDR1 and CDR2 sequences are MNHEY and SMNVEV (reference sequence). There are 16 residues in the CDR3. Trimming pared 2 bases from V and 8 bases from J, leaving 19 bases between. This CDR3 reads CASSLQGGRGGDEQFF. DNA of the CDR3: TGTGCCAGCAGTTTACAAGGAGGCAGGGGAGGGGATGAGCAGTTCTTC.

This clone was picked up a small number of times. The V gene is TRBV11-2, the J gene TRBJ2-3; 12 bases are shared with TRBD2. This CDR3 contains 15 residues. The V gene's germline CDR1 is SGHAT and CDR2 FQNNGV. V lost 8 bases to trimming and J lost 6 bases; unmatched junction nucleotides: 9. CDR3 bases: TGTGCCAGCCTCCCGACTAGCGGGAGTTTTGATACGCAGTATTTT. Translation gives CASLPTSGSFDTQYF.

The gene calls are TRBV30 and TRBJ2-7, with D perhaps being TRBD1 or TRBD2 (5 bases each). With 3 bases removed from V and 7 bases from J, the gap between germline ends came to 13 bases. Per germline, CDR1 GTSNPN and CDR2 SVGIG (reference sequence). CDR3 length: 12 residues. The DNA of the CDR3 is TGTGCCTGGAGCCGAGGGACGGGGGAGCAGTACTTC. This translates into CAWSRGTGEQYF.

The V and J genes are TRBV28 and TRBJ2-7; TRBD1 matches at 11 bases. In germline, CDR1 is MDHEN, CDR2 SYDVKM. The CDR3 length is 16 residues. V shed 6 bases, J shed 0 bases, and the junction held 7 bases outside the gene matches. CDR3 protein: CASSKGTGGFSYEQYF. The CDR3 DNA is TGTGCCAGCAGCAAAGGGACAGGGGGTTTCTCCTACGAGCAGTACTTC. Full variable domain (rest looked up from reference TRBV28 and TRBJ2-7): DVKVTQSSRYLVKRTGEKVFLECVQDMDHENMFWYRQDPGLGLRLIYFSYDVKMKEKGDIPEGYSVSREKKERFSLILESASTNQTSMYLCASSKGTGGFSYEQYFGPGTRLTVT.

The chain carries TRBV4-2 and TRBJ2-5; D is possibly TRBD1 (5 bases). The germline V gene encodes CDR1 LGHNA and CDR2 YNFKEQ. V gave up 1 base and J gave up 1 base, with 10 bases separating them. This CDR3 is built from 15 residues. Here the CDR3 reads CASSQGSGPQETQYF. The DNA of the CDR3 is TGTGCCAGCAGCCAAGGATCAGGGCCCCAAGAGACCCAGTACTTC.

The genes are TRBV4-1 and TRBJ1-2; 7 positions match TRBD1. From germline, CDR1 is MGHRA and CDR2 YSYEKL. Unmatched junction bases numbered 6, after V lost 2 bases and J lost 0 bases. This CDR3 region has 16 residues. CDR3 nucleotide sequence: TGCGCCAGCAGCCAATTGGGGACAGCAACTAACTATGGCTACACCTTC. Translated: CASSQLGTATNYGYTF.

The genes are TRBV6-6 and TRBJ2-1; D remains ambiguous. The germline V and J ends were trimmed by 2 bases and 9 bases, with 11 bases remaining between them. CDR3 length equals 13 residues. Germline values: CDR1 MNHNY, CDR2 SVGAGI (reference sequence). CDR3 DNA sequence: TGTGCCAGCAGTTACCAGTCCCCCAGTGAGCAGTTCTTC. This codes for CASSYQSPSEQFF.

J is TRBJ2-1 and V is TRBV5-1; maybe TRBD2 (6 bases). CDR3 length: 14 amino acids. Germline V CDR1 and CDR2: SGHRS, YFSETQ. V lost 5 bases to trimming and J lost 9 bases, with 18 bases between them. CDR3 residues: CASRRDGTLGEQFF. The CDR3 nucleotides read TGCGCCAGCAGGCGGGACGGAACCTTGGGTGAGCAGTTCTTC.

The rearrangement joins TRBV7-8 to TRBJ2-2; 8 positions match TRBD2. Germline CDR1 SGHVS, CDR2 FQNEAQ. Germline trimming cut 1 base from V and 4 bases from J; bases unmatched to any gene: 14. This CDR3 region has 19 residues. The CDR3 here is CASSLVLAGIWSRTGELFF. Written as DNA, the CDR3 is TGTGCCAGCAGCTTAGTTTTAGCGGGAATCTGGTCTCGCACCGGGGAGCTGTTTTTT. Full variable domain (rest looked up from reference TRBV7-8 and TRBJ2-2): GAGVSQSPRYKVAKRGQDVALRCDPISGHVSLFWYQQALGQGPEFLTYFQNEAQLDKSGLPSDRFFAERPEGSVSTLKIQRTQQEDSAVYLCASSLVLAGIWSRTGELFFGEGSRLTVL.

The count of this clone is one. CDR3 region: CASSSTGQRTDTQYF. As DNA, the CDR3 is TGTGCCAGCAGTTCCACGGGACAGCGCACAGATACGCAGTATTTT. This rearrangement joins TRBV7-3 to TRBJ2-3; 7 nucleotides match TRBD1. Trimming at V came to 6 bases and at J to 1 base, leaving 7 bases not matched to a gene. Germline lookup yields CDR1 SGHTA and CDR2 FQGTGA. The length of the CDR3 is 15 residues.

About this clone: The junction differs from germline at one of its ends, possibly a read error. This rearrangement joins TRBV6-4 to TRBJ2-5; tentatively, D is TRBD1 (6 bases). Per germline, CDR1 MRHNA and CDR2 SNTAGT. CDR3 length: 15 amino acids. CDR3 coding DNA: TGTGCCAGCAGTGACCTCGACAGGACCCAAAAGACCCAGTACTTC. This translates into CASSDLDRTQKTQYF.

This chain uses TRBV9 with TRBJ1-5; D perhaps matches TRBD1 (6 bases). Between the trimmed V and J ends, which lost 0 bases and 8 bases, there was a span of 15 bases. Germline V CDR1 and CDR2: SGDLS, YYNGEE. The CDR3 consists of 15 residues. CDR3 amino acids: CASSVGGQAYEPQHF. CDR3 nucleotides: TGTGCCAGCAGCGTAGGGGGGCAGGCCTATGAGCCCCAGCATTTT.

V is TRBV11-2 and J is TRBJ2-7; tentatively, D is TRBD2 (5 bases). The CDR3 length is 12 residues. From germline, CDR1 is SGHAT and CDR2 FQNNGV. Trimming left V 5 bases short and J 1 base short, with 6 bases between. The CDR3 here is CASSRGSYEQYF. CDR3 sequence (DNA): TGTGCCAGCAGCCGGGGATCCTACGAGCAGTACTTC. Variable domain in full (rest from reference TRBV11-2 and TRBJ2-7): EAGVAQSPRYKIIEKRQSVAFWCNPISGHATLYWYQQILGQGPKLLIQFQNNGVVDDSQLPKDRFSAERLKGVDSTLKIQPAKLEDSAVYLCASSRGSYEQYFGPGTRLTVT.

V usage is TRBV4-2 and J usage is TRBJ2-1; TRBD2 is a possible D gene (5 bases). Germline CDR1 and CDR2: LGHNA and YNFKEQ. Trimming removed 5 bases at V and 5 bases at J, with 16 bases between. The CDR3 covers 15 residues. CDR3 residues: CASSLASLGNNEQFF. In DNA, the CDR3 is TGTGCCAGCAGCTTAGCGTCCTTGGGAAACAATGAGCAGTTCTTC.

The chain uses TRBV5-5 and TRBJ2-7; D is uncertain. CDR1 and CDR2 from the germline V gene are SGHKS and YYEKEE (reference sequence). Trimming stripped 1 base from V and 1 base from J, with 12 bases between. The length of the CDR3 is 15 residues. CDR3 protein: CASSLYQLGSYEQYF. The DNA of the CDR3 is TGTGCCAGCAGCTTGTATCAGCTGGGGTCCTACGAGCAGTACTTC.

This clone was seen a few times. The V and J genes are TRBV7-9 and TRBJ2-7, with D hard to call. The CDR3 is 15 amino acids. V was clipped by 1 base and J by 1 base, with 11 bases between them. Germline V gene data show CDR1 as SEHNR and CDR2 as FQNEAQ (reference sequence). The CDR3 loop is CASSLGVGPSYEQYF. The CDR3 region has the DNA TGTGCCAGCAGCTTAGGAGTCGGCCCTTCCTACGAGCAGTACTTC.

The CDR3, as DNA: TGTGCCATCTCCGACCAGCGGGAGTCCTACGAGCAGTACTTC. Encoded protein: CAISDQRESYEQYF. The genes are TRBV6-6 and TRBJ2-7; 8 bases are a match to TRBD2. The ends lost 10 bases at V and 1 base at J; junction bases unmatched: 9. Germline-derived CDR1 and CDR2 are MNHNY and SVGAGI (reference sequence). CDR3 length: 14 amino acids.

The CDR3 sequence: CASSLTGTVIEAFF. Here the CDR3 DNA reads TGTGCCAGCAGCTTAACCGGGACAGTGATAGAAGCTTTCTTT. J is TRBJ1-1 and V is TRBV5-4; TRBD1 matches at 7 bases. Losses at the gene ends were 2 bases for V and 8 bases for J; bases not matched to a gene: 9. This CDR3 region has 14 residues. Germline CDR1 SGHNT, CDR2 YYREEE (reference sequence).

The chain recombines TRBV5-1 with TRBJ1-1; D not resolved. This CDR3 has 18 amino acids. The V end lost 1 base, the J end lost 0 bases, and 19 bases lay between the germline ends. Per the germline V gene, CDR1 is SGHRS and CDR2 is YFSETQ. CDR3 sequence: CASSLYRSDTAMNTEAFF. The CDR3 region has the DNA TGCGCCAGCAGCTTGTATCGGTCAGATACAGCCATGAACACTGAAGCTTTCTTT.

The CDR3 spells CASSLYSHSYNEQFF. The CDR3 bases are TGTGCCAGCAGCTTGTACTCTCACTCCTACAATGAGCAGTTCTTC. The genes are TRBV5-6 and TRBJ2-1; D gene uncertain. Trimming removed 1 base from V and 0 bases from J, with 8 bases in between. Germline V gene sequence: CDR1 SGHDT, CDR2 YYEEEE. This CDR3 comprises 15 residues.

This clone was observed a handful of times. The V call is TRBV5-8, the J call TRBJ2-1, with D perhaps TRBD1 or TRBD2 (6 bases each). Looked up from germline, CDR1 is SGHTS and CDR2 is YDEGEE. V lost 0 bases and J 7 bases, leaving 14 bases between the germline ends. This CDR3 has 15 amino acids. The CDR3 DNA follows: TGTGCCAGCAGCTTGGCTCCGGGGGCGCAGAATGAGCAGTTCTTC. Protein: CASSLAPGAQNEQFF.

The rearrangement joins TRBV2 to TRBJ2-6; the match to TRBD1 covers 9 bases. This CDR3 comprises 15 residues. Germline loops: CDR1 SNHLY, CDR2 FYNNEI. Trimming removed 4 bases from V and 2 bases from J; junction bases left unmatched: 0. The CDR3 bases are TGTGCCAGCAGTGGACAGGGGGCTGGGGCCAACGTCCTGACTTTC. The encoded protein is CASSGQGAGANVLTF.

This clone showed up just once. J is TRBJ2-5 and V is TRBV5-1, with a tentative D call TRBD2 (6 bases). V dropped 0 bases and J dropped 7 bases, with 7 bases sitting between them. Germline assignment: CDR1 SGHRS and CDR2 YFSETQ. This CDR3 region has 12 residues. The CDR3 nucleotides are TGCGCCAGCAGCTTGGTCGGGGGGACCCAGTACTTC. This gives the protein CASSLVGGTQYF.

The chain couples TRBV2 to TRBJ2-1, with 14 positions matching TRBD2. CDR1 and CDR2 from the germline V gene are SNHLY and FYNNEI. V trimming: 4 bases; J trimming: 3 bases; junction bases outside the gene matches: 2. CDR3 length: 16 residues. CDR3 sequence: CASSVGLAGVYNEQFF. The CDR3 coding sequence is TGTGCCAGCAGTGTGGGACTAGCGGGAGTCTACAATGAGCAGTTCTTC.

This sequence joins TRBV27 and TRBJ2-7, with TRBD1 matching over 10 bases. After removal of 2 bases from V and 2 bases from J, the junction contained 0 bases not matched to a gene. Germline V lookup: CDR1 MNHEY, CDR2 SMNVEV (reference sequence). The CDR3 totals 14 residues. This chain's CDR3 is CASSLGTGAYEQYF. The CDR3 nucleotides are TGTGCCAGCAGTTTAGGGACAGGGGCCTACGAGCAGTACTTC.

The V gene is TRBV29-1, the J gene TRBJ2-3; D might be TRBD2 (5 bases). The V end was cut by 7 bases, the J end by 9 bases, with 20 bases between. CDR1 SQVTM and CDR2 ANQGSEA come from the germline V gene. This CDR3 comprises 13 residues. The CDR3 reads CSETDLVSGTQYF. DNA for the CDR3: TGCAGCGAGACGGACTTGGTGTCGGGAACGCAGTATTTT.

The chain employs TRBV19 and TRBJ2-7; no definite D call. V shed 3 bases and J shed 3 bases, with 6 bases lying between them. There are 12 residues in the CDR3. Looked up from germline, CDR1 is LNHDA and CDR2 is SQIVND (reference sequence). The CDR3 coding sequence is TGTGCCAGTAGTATTAACTACTACGAGCAGTACTTC. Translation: CASSINYYEQYF.

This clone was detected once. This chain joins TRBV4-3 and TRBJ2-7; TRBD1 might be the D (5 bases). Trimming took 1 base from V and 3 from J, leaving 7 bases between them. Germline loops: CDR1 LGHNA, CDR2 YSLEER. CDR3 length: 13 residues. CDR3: CASSQVQGYEQYF. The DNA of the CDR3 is TGCGCCAGCAGCCAAGTCCAGGGCTACGAGCAGTACTTC.

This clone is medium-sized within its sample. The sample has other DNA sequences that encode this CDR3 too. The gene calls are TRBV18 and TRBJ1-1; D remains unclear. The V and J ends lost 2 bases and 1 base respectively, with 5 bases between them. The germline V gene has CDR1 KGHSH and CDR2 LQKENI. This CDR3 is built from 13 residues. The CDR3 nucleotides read TGTGCCAGCTCACCAGGTCCGAACACTGAAGCTTTCTTT. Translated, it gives CASSPGPNTEAFF.

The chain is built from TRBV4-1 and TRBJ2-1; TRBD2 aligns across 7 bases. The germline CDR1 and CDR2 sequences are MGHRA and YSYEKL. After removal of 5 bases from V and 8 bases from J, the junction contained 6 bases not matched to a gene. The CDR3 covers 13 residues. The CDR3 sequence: CASSKTAGDEQFF. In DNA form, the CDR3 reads TGCGCCAGCAGCAAAACCGCGGGGGATGAGCAGTTCTTC.

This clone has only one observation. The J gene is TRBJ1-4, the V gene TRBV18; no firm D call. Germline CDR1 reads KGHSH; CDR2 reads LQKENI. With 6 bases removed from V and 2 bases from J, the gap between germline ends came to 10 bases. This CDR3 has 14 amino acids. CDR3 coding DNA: TGTGCCAGCTCCCTACGGGCCACTAATGAAAAACTGTTTTTT. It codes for CASSLRATNEKLFF.